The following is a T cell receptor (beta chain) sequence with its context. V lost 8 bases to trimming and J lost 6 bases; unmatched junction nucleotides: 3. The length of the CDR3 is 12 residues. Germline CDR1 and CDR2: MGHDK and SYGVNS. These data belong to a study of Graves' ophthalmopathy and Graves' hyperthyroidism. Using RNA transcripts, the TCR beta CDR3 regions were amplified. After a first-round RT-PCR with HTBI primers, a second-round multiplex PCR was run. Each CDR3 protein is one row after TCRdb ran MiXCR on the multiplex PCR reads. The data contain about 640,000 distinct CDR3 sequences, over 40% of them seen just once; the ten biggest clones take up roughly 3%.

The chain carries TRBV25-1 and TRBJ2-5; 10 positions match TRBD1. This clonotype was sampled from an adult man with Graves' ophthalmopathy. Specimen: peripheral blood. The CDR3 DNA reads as TGTGCCAGCCGGACAGGGGGGAAGACCCAGTACTTC. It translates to CASRTGGKTQYF.